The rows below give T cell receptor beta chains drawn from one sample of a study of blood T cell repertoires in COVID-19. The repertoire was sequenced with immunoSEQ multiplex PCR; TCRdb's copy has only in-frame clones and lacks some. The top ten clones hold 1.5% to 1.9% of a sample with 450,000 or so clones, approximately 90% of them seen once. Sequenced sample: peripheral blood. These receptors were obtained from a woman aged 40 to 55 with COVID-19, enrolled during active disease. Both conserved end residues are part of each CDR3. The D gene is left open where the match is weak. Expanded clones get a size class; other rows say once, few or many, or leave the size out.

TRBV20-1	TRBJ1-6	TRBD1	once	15	CSASGGQGSDSPLHF	TGCAGTGCTAGTGGGGGACAGGGGTCTGATTCACCCCTCCACTTT
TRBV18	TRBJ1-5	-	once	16	CASSPQGGNSNQPQHF	TGTGCCAGCTCACCACAGGGAGGGAATAGCAATCAGCCCCAGCATTTT
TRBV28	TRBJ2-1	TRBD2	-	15	CASSSPLGLAGEQFF	TGTGCCAGCAGTTCCCCCCTAGGACTAGCTGGTGAGCAGTTCTTC
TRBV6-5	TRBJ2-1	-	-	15	CASREDREPFNEQFF	TGTGCCAGCAGGGAGGACAGAGAGCCTTTCAATGAGCAGTTCTTC
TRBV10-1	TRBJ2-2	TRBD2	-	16	CASRDSGGAGSGELFF	TGCGCCAGCAGAGATAGCGGGGGGGCCGGTTCCGGGGAGCTGTTTTTT
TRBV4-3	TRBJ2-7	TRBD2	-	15	CASSQGTSNSYEQYF	TGCGCCAGCAGCCAAGGGACTAGCAACTCCTACGAGCAGTACTTC
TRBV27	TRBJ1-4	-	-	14	CASSLFVDSKKLFF	TGTGCCAGCAGTTTATTCGTGGACAGCAAAAAACTGTTTTTT
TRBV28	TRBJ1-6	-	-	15	CASSFLRTVNSPLHF	TGTGCCAGCAGTTTTCTCCGGACAGTTAATTCACCCCTCCACTTT
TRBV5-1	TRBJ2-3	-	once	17	CASSSMGRGRVTDTQYF	TGCGCCAGCAGCTCAATGGGACGGGGGAGAGTCACAGATACGCAGTATTTT
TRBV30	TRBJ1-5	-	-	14	CAWASGAGSQPQHF	TGTGCCTGGGCCTCAGGCGCAGGGTCGCAGCCCCAGCATTTT
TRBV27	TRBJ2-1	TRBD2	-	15	CASSLNTGGPHEQFF	TGTGCCAGCAGTTTAAATACGGGGGGGCCACATGAGCAGTTCTTC
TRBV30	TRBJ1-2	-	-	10	CAWGAYGYTF	TGTGCCTGGGGGGCCTATGGCTACACCTTC
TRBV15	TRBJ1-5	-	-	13	CATTFQGNQPQHF	TGTGCCACCACCTTCCAGGGAAATCAGCCCCAGCATTTT
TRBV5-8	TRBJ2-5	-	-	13	CASRPSGRETQYF	TGTGCCAGCAGGCCCTCGGGGAGGGAGACCCAGTACTTC
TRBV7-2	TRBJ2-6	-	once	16	CASRLGQSSGANVLTF	TGTGCCAGCAGACTCGGACAGTCCTCTGGGGCCAACGTCCTGACTTTC
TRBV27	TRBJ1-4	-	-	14	CASSGGGFAEKLFF	TGTGCCAGCAGTGGGGGGGGGTTTGCTGAAAAACTGTTTTTT
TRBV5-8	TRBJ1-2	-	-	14	CASSYDRTKDGYTF	TGTGCCAGCAGCTATGACAGGACGAAGGATGGCTACACCTTC
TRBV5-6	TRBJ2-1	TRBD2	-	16	CASRPRLKRETNEQFF	TGTGCCAGCAGGCCAAGGTTGAAGCGGGAGACCAATGAGCAGTTCTTC